This TCR beta chain was documented in a study of CD8 T cells in ankylosing spondylitis. Germline V gene sequence: CDR1 SGHTS, CDR2 YDEGEE. This CDR3 comprises 15 residues. Trimming left V 3 bases short and J 4 bases short, with 11 bases between. Quantitative barcoded 5'-RACE was used to prepare TCR beta libraries. TCRdb called the 5' RACE reads again in MiXCR, with one record for every CDR3 protein. The sample includes some 150,000 distinct CDR3 sequences, roughly 44% of them seen just once. Sequenced sample: synovial fluid, either unsorted or a sorted T cell fraction (not recorded which). This sequence was found in a male donor with ankylosing spondylitis. The chain combines TRBV5-8 with TRBJ1-6; the D gene is possibly TRBD1 (6 bases). The CDR3 DNA reads TGTGCCAGCAGCTCCTCAGGGGAATATAATTCACCCCTCCACTTT. Translated: CASSSSGEYNSPLHF.